A selection of T cell receptor beta chains follows, all from one sample in a study of cytomegalovirus exposure and HLA in healthy donors. Method: immunoSEQ multiplex PCR; TCRdb's copy keeps in-frame clones and lacks some. The table includes some 170,000 clones, 65% to 90% detected once. Sequenced sample: PBMCs. These receptor sequences come from a man aged 50 or older in good health and CMV-seropositive. Each CDR3 is given with its conserved first and last residue. Fields, in order: J gene, V gene, D gene, clone size, CDR3 DNA, CDR3 protein. The D gene is left open where the match is weak. Where a row states a size, it is once, few, many or the class of an expanded clone; other rows omit it.

TRBJ1-2 | TRBV28 | TRBD1 | - | TGTGCCAGCAGTTCCGGACAGGGAATCCATGGCTACACCTTC | CASSSGQGIHGYTF
TRBJ2-7 | TRBV27 | TRBD2 | - | TGTGCCAGCAGCGAAAGGTTCGGGACTAGCGTCCACGAGCAGTACTTC | CASSERFGTSVHEQYF
TRBJ1-5 | TRBV6-5 | - | - | TGTGCCAGCAGTTACGACAGCAATAGCAATCAGCCCCAGCATTTT | CASSYDSNSNQPQHF
TRBJ1-6 | TRBV5-4 | TRBD1 | few | TGTGCCAGCAGCTTGCTCCGGGACAGGGGTACTAATTCACCCCTCCACTTT | CASSLLRDRGTNSPLHF
TRBJ2-7 | TRBV5-8 | TRBD1 | - | TGTGCCAGCCCGGGACAGAGCTCCTACGAGCAGTACTTC | CASPGQSSYEQYF
TRBJ2-7 | TRBV21-1 | - | - | TGTGCCAGCAGCAAAGAGGAACAGACAACCTACGAGCAGTACTTC | CASSKEEQTTYEQYF
TRBJ1-2 | TRBV30 | - | - | TGTGCCTGGAGTGCGTCGATTAACTATAGCTACACCTTC | CAWSASINYSYTF
TRBJ1-3 | TRBV30 | - | - | TGTGCCTGGAGTGTAAGCAATTCTGGAAACACCATATATTTT | CAWSVSNSGNTIYF
TRBJ1-1 | TRBV6-5 | - | - | TGTGCCAGCAGTTACAGGGGAACCAGCACTGAAGCTTTCTTT | CASSYRGTSTEAFF
TRBJ2-5 | TRBV5-6 | - | - | TGTGCCAGCAGCCCGCTGACGATAGGGTTGGAGGCTCGGGAGACCCAGTACTTC | CASSPLTIGLEARETQYF
TRBJ2-7 | TRBV6-5 | TRBD2 | - | TGTGCCAGCAGCAGGGCGGGGGGAGTGACCTACGAGCAGTACTTC | CASSRAGGVTYEQYF
TRBJ2-5 | TRBV15 | - | - | TGTGCCACCAGCATGCCTCTGGCCCAAGAGACCCAGTACTTC | CATSMPLAQETQYF
TRBJ2-7 | TRBV5-5 | - | - | TGTGCCAGCAGTTTCCCGGGACTGAGCATCTACGAGCAGTACTTC | CASSFPGLSIYEQYF
TRBJ2-7 | TRBV19 | TRBD2 | - | TGTGCCAGTAGTATAGTACGGGGTCGGCGGGGGGCCGCCTACGAGCAGTACTTC | CASSIVRGRRGAAYEQYF
TRBJ2-3 | TRBV7-7 | TRBD2 | - | TGTGCTAGCAGCCCACTAGCGGTAGATACGCAGTATTTT | CASSPLAVDTQYF
TRBJ1-2 | TRBV5-4 | TRBD1 | once | TGTGCCAGCAGCTTGGTGGGACAGGGAGTCTATGGCTACACCTTC | CASSLVGQGVYGYTF
TRBJ2-3 | TRBV9 | TRBD2 | - | TGTGCCAGCAGCGTAGACGGGAGCGGGACGGATACGCAGTATTTT | CASSVDGSGTDTQYF
TRBJ2-1 | TRBV5-6 | - | - | TGTGCCAGCAGCTGGGGGGACCTCGGATCGGTCTTC | CASSWGDLGSVF
TRBJ2-5 | TRBV2 | - | - | TGTGCCAGCAGTGTTTCCCGGGATTTGACCCAGTACTTC | CASSVSRDLTQYF
TRBJ1-2 | TRBV13 | - | - | TGTGCCAGCAGCTTAGGATCTGGCCCAGCTAACTATGGCTACACCTTC | CASSLGSGPANYGYTF
TRBJ2-7 | TRBV18 | TRBD1 | - | TGTGCCAGCGCGACAGGGACCTACGAGCAGTACTTC | CASATGTYEQYF
TRBJ2-7 | TRBV9 | TRBD2 | - | TGTGCCAGCAGCGCCGGGAGGACTAGCGGGATGGACGAGCAGTACTTC | CASSAGRTSGMDEQYF
TRBJ1-4 | TRBV28 | - | - | TGTGCCAGCAGTTTAGCTGGAGGCGGGTTAAGGGAAAAACTGTTTTTT | CASSLAGGGLREKLFF
TRBJ1-6 | TRBV7-2 | - | - | TGTGCCAGCAGCTTAGCCTCCAGTCATCTCACACCCCTCCACTTT | CASSLASSHLTPLHF
TRBJ2-2 | TRBV4-2 | TRBD1 | - | TGTGCCAGCAGCCACCCTACAGGGGAAGGGACCGGGGAGCTGTTTTTT | CASSHPTGEGTGELFF
TRBJ2-4 | TRBV28 | - | - | TGTGCCAGCCAGGAACGCAGCTCTCAAAACATTCAGTACTTC | CASQERSSQNIQYF
TRBJ2-7 | TRBV5-5 | - | once | TGTGCCAGCAGCTTGGTAGGGGCCAACTACGAGCAGTACTTC | CASSLVGANYEQYF
TRBJ2-7 | TRBV27 | TRBD1 | - | TGTGCCAGCAGGGACAGGGTACGAGCGTTTGAGGACCGATCTCACTACGAGCAGTACTTC | CASRDRVRAFEDRSHYEQYF
TRBJ1-4 | TRBV19 | - | - | TGTGCCAGTAGTGTCAACAGGGCTACTAATGAAAAACTGTTTTTT | CASSVNRATNEKLFF
TRBJ2-7 | TRBV28 | TRBD1 | once | TGTGCCAGTTCCCGGGACAGGGCACTGTACGAGCAGTACTTC | CASSRDRALYEQYF
TRBJ1-1 | TRBV2 | TRBD1 | once | TGTGCCAGGGCGACAGGGGGGAACACTGAAGCTTTCTTT | CARATGGNTEAFF
TRBJ1-1 | TRBV5-5 | - | - | TGTGCCAGCAGTTCTTTTCGGGTCGCTGAAGCTTTCTTT | CASSSFRVAEAFF
TRBJ2-3 | TRBV5-1 | - | - | TGCGCCAGCAGTCGAGGGAGAGCCGATACGCAGTATTTT | CASSRGRADTQYF
TRBJ1-2 | TRBV19 | - | - | TGTGCCAGTAGTATAGCGCGGGAAAGGGACTATGGCTACACCTTC | CASSIARERDYGYTF